Each of the 5 T cell receptor beta chains below was sequenced from the same sample in a study of T cells after yellow fever vaccination. TCRdb redid the calling of the 5' RACE reads with MiXCR, one entry per CDR3 protein. There are about 63,000 distinct CDR3 sequences in the sample; 6.5% to 9% occur only once, and 36% lies in the top ten. The material sequenced was CD8+ T cells sorted from PBMCs, taken 15 days after the yellow fever booster vaccination. Source of these receptors: a man younger than 45 who received the YFV17D yellow fever vaccine.

CDR3 sequence: CSARDWTGGGNGELFF. Written as DNA, the CDR3 is TGCAGTGCTAGAGATTGGACGGGAGGAGGGAACGGGGAGCTGTTTTTT. The genes are TRBV20-1 and TRBJ2-2; TRBD2 aligns across 7 bases. This CDR3 is built from 16 residues. Germline CDR1 DFQATT, CDR2 SNEGSKA (reference sequence). V gave up 0 bases and J gave up 7 bases; unmatched junction bases: 11.

The rearrangement joins TRBV7-2 to TRBJ2-3; D gene uncertain. Germline V lookup: CDR1 SGHTA, CDR2 FQGNSA. This CDR3 has 15 residues. The V and J ends lost 5 bases and 1 base respectively, with 13 bases between them. The chain's CDR3 is CASSPKWAGTDTQYF. CDR3 nucleotide sequence: TGTGCCAGCAGCCCTAAGTGGGCAGGCACAGATACGCAGTATTTT.

This clonotype was counted many times. This chain uses TRBV7-2 with TRBJ2-1, with unresolved D. This CDR3 spans 17 amino acids. With 4 bases removed from V and 8 bases from J, the gap between germline ends came to 24 bases. CDR1 and CDR2 from the germline V gene are SGHTA and FQGNSA. CDR3 sequence (DNA): TGTGCCAGCAGCTCCCCCGATGTGGGTCCCAACAACCATGAGCAGTTCTTC. Encoded protein: CASSSPDVGPNNHEQFF.

This clonotype appeared a few times. The chain carries TRBV14 and TRBJ2-5; D is unresolved. V lost 3 bases and J 0 bases, leaving 2 bases between the germline ends. Germline lookup yields CDR1 SGHDN and CDR2 FVKESK. This CDR3 has 12 amino acids. The chain's CDR3 is CASSHYQETQYF. CDR3 in DNA: TGTGCCAGCAGCCACTACCAAGAGACCCAGTACTTC.

At least ten counts were recorded for this clonotype. The V and J genes are TRBV20-1 and TRBJ2-3; TRBD2 agrees at 16 bases. The germline CDR1 and CDR2 sequences are DFQATT and SNEGSKA (reference sequence). With 1 base clipped from V and 3 bases from J, the junction kept 10 bases outside the gene matches. There are 19 residues in the CDR3. The CDR3 region has the DNA TGCAGTGCTAGAGCGGGACTAGCGGGAGGGCCTTACAGGACAGATACGCAGTATTTT. Protein product: CSARAGLAGGPYRTDTQYF.